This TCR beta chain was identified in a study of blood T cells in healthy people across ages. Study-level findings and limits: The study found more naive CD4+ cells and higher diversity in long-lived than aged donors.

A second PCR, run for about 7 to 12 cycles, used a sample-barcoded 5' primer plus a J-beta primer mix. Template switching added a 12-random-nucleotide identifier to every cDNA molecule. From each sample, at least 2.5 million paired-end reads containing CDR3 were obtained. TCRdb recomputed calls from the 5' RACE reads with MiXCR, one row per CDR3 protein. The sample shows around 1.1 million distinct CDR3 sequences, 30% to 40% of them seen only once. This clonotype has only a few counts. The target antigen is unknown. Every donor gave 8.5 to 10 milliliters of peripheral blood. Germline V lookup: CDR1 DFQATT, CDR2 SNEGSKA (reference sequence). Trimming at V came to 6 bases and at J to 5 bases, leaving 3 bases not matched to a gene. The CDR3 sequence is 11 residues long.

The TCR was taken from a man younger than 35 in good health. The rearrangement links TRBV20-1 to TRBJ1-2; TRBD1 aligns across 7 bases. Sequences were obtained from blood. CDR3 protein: CSAQGGYGYTF. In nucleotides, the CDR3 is TGCAGTGCGCAGGGGGGTTATGGCTACACCTTC.